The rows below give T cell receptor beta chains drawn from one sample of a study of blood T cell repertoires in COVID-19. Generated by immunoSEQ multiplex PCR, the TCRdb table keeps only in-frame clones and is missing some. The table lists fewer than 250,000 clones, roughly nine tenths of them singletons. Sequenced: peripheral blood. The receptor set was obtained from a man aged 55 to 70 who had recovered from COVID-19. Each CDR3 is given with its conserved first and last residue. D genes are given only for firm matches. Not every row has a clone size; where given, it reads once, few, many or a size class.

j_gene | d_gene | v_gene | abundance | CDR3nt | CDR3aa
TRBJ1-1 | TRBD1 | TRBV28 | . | TGTGCCAGCAGTAAACCCGACAGGGTTTTAATTGAAGCTTTCTTT | CASSKPDRVLIEAFF
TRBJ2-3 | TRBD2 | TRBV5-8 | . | TGTGCCAGCAGCCGCGGGCGGGAGAATGTAGCAGATACGCAGTATTTT | CASSRGRENVADTQYF
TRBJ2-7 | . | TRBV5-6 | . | TGTGCCAGCAGCTTACTCCAGGGTTTCGAGCAGTACTTC | CASSLLQGFEQYF
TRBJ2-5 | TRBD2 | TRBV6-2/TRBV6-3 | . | TGTGCCAGCAGTTTAGGACTAGCGGGGGCCCCTTTCCAAGAGACCCAGTACTTC | CASSLGLAGAPFQETQYF
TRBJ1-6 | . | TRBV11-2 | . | TGTGCCAGCAGCCTCGGGAATTCACCCCTCCACTTT | CASSLGNSPLHF
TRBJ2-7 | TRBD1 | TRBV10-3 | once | TGTGCCATCAGTGAACCGGACAGGGGGGCCTACGAGCAGTACTTC | CAISEPDRGAYEQYF
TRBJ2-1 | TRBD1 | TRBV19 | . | TGTGCCAGTAGTACGGACAGGGGGCTTGAGCAGTTCTTC | CASSTDRGLEQFF
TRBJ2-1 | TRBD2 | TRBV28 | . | TGTGCCAGCAGTTTGGGGCTAGCGGGAGTCCCCTCCTACAATGAGCAGTTCTTC | CASSLGLAGVPSYNEQFF
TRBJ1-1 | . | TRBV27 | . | TGTGCCAGCAGATCAGGACAAGGGAGGGGGAACACTGAAGCTTTCTTT | CASRSGQGRGNTEAFF
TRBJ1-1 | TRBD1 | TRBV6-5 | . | TGTGCCAGCAGTAGAACAGGGGCTAACACTGAAGCTTTCTTT | CASSRTGANTEAFF
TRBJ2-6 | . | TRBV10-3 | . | TGTGCCATCAGTGAACAGCTCTCTGGGGCCAACGTCCTGACTTTC | CAISEQLSGANVLTF
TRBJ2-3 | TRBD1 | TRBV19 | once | TGTGCCAGTGGACAGGGGTTTTCTCCAGATACGCAGTATTTT | CASGQGFSPDTQYF
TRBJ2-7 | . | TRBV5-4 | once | TGTGCCAGCAGCTCCCCCCCCAGCGCCAATGCCTACGAGCAGTACTTC | CASSSPPSANAYEQYF
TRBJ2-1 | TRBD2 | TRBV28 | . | TGTGCCAGCAGGTACTTCTTTACTAGCGGGAGCTCCTACAATGAGCAGTTCTTC | CASRYFFTSGSSYNEQFF
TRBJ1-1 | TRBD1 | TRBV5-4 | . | TGTGCCAGCAGCTTGGAACAGGGGAGGAACACTGAAGCTTTCTTT | CASSLEQGRNTEAFF
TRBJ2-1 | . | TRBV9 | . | TGTGCCAGCAGCGTAGTCGGTCGGGACAATGAGCAGTTCTTC | CASSVVGRDNEQFF
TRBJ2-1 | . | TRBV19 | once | TGTGCCAGTAAGAGGGTCGCCGTCTCCTACAATGAGCAGTTCTTC | CASKRVAVSYNEQFF
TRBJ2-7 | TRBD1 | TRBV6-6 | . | TGTGCCAGCAGTCCACAGGGACAGAGCGAGCAGTACTTC | CASSPQGQSEQYF
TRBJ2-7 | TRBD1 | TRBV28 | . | TGTGCCAGCAGTTTAGGGGGACAGGGGTACGAGCAGTACTTC | CASSLGGQGYEQYF
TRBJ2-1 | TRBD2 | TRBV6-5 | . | TGTGCCAGCGGAGGACTAGCGGCTCACAATGAGCAGTTCTTC | CASGGLAAHNEQFF
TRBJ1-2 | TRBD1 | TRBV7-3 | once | TGTGCCAGCAGCTCGGGTGGACAGGGAGGACGCTATGGCTACACCTTC | CASSSGGQGGRYGYTF
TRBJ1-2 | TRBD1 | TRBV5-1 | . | TGCGCCAGCAGCTTGGGGACAGGGAACTATGGCTACACCTTC | CASSLGTGNYGYTF
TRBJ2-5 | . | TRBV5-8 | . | TGTGCCAGCAGCTCGACGGGAATATACCAAGAGACCCAGTACTTC | CASSSTGIYQETQYF
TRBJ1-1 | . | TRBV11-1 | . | TGTGCCAGCAGCTTAGGACAGGCATCAACTGAAGCTTTCTTT | CASSLGQASTEAFF
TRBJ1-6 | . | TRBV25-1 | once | TGTGCCAGCAGTGATCACTATAATTCACCCCTCCACTTT | CASSDHYNSPLHF
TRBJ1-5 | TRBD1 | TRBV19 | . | TGTGCCAGTAGTACGACAGGGGACGGTCAGCCCCAGCATTTT | CASSTTGDGQPQHF
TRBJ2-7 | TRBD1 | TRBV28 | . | TGTGCCAGCAGTTTAGGGACAGTGTCCGTCTACGAGCAGTACTTC | CASSLGTVSVYEQYF
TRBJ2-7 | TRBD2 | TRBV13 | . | TGTGCCAGCAGGTTCCGGGGGGACGAGCAGTACTTC | CASRFRGDEQYF
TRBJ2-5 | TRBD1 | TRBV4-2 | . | TGTGCCAGCAGCCAAGGCCGGGACAGGGGAACAGAGACCCAGTACTTC | CASSQGRDRGTETQYF
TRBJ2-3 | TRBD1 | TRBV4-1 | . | TGCGCCAGCAGCCAAGGGGACAGGGGGCGAGGAGATACGCAGTATTTT | CASSQGDRGRGDTQYF
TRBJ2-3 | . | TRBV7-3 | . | TGTGCCAGCAGCTTAGGCCCCCGGGTCACAGATACGCAGTATTTT | CASSLGPRVTDTQYF
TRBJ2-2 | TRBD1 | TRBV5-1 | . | TGCGCCAGCTCTAGCCAGGGGGCTGTAACCGGGGAGCTGTTTTTT | CASSSQGAVTGELFF